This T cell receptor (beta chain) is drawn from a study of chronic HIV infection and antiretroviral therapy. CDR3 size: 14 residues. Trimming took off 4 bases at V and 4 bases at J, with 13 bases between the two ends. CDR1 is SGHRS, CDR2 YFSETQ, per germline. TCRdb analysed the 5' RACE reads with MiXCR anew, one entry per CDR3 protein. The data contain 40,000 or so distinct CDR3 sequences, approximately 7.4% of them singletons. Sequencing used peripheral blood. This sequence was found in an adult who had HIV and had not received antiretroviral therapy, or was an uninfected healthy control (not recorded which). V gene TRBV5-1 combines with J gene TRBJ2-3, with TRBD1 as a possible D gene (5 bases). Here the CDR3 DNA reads TGCGCCAGCAGCCATACGGACAAGTCAGATACGCAGTATTTT. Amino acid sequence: CASSHTDKSDTQYF.